This passage covers 30 T cell receptor beta chains from one sample sequenced in a study of CD8+ T cells in alopecia areata. Treatment indicated: oral pan-JAK inhibitor, 5-10 mg twice daily. cDNA serving as the sequencing template came from extracted, reverse transcribed RNA. Data came from immunoSEQ multiplex PCR; TCRdb stores just in-frame clones and leaves some out. The table has 150,000 to 200,000 clones, roughly three fifths seen once; the top ten hold about 1.3%. Source: CD4+ T cells sorted from blood, taken between weeks 49 and 50, from a patient treated with tofacitinib. These TCRs come from a human donor with alopecia areata.

The chain uses TRBV5-1 and TRBJ1-1; D remains ambiguous. CDR1 and CDR2 (germline): SGHRS, YFSETQ. This CDR3 has 18 amino acids. The V and J ends lost 0 bases and 0 bases respectively, with 18 bases between them. The CDR3 reads CASSLEAVGIGLNTEAFF. CDR3 sequence (DNA): TGCGCCAGCAGCTTGGAGGCCGTGGGGATAGGTTTGAACACTGAAGCTTTCTTT.

The count of this clone is one. The chain recombines TRBV9 with TRBJ2-7; TRBD1 agrees at 10 bases. Germline trimming cut 2 bases from V and 6 bases from J; bases unmatched to any gene: 5. The CDR3 extends over 14 amino acids. Germline V gene data show CDR1 as SGDLS and CDR2 as YYNGEE. This CDR3 reads CASSVRDRGGEQYF. The DNA of the CDR3 is TGTGCCAGCAGCGTCCGGGACAGGGGCGGCGAGCAGTACTTC. Variable domain in full (rest from reference TRBV9 and TRBJ2-7): DSGVTQTPKHLITATGQRVTLRCSPRSGDLSVYWYQQSLDQGLQFLIQYYNGEERAKGNILERFSAQQFPDLHSELNLSSLELGDSALYFCASSVRDRGGEQYFGPGTRLTVT.

The chain links TRBV6-5 to TRBJ1-6; a weak D match, TRBD1 (5 bases). The CDR3 contains 14 residues. With 6 bases removed from V and 8 bases from J, the gap between germline ends came to 14 bases. Germline CDR1 MNHEY, CDR2 SVGAGI. DNA for the CDR3: TGTGCCAGCAGCCGCCAGGGTAGGGATTCACCCCTCCACTTT. The encoded protein is CASSRQGRDSPLHF.

This chain links TRBV29-1 with TRBJ2-7; D not certain. The CDR3 extends over 13 amino acids. The V gene lost 2 bases and the J gene lost 0 bases, with 8 bases spanning the gap. CDR1 is SQVTM, CDR2 ANQGSEA, per germline. The CDR3 spells CSVEIPYSYEQYF. Here the CDR3 DNA reads TGCAGCGTTGAAATACCCTACTCCTACGAGCAGTACTTC.

V is TRBV28 and J is TRBJ2-7; D gene unclear. V was clipped by 8 bases and J by 2 bases, with 7 bases between them. The germline CDR1 and CDR2 sequences are MDHEN and SYDVKM. The CDR3 is 11 amino acids. The CDR3 region is CASGRTYEQYF. CDR3 coding DNA: TGTGCCAGCGGGCGGACCTACGAGCAGTACTTC.

Regarding this clone: Other nucleotide sequences from this sample produce the same CDR3. The rearrangement uses TRBV30 and TRBJ2-7, with a possible D match to TRBD1 (6 bases). The CDR3 extends over 12 amino acids. From germline, CDR1 is GTSNPN and CDR2 SVGIG (reference sequence). With 2 bases removed from V and 4 bases from J, the gap between germline ends came to 9 bases. The CDR3 DNA is TGTGCCTGGAGTAGGGACACGTACGAGCAGTACTTC. It specifies CAWSRDTYEQYF.

This rearrangement joins TRBV5-1 to TRBJ2-5, with 12 bases that match TRBD1. CDR1 is SGHRS and CDR2 is YFSETQ in the germline V gene. J was trimmed by 4 bases and V by 2 bases; bases with no gene match: 6. CDR3 length: 16 residues. The CDR3 reads CASSFGTGGLLETQYF. In DNA, the CDR3 is TGCGCCAGCAGCTTCGGGACAGGGGGCTTATTAGAGACCCAGTACTTC.

This chain connects TRBV11-2 to TRBJ2-1; no firm D call. The ends were cut back, 6 bases at V and 2 bases at J, with 11 bases in the middle. Germline lookup yields CDR1 SGHAT and CDR2 FQNNGV. This CDR3 has 14 residues. The DNA for the CDR3 is TGTGCCAGCAGATTATATACCCCCTACAATGAGCAGTTCTTC. This translates into CASRLYTPYNEQFF.

This rearrangement joins TRBV29-1 to TRBJ2-3, with a possible D match to TRBD1 (6 bases). V was trimmed by 4 bases and J by 3 bases, leaving 11 bases between them. Germline V CDR1 and CDR2: SQVTM, ANQGSEA. This CDR3 contains 13 residues. As DNA, the CDR3 is TGCAGCGTTGCAGGGGTGATGACAGATACGCAGTATTTT. It codes for CSVAGVMTDTQYF.

This clone was recorded only once. The chain uses TRBV25-1 and TRBJ2-1; possible D gene TRBD1, 6 bases. Germline values: CDR1 MGHDK, CDR2 SYGVNS. Trimming removed 5 bases from V and 7 bases from J, with 18 bases in between. The CDR3 runs to 15 residues. The CDR3 nucleotides read TGTGCCAGCAGTCCTCCTTGGACAGTTGGGAATGAGCAGTTCTTC. Encoded protein: CASSPPWTVGNEQFF.

The V gene is TRBV30, the J gene TRBJ2-5; 10 positions match TRBD2. Per germline, CDR1 GTSNPN and CDR2 SVGIG (reference sequence). CDR3 size: 15 residues. V lost 5 bases and J lost 4; bases outside the gene matches: 10. This CDR3 is CAWGLAGAAGETQYF. Written as DNA, the CDR3 is TGTGCCTGGGGGCTAGCGGGGGCGGCGGGAGAGACCCAGTACTTC.

This rearrangement joins TRBV6-5 to TRBJ2-7; D unresolved. The length of the CDR3 is 12 residues. Trimming took 5 bases from V and 4 from J, leaving 9 bases between them. Germline V gene sequence: CDR1 MNHEY, CDR2 SVGAGI. CDR3 loop: CASSIDKYEQYF. The CDR3 DNA sequence: TGTGCCAGCAGTATCGACAAGTACGAGCAGTACTTC.

In this sample, this clone turned up a few times. The chain employs TRBV4-3 and TRBJ1-1; weak D call: TRBD1 (6 bases). CDR3 length equals 19 residues. CDR1 is LGHNA and CDR2 is YSLEER in the germline V gene. Trimming cost V 4 bases and J 1 base, with 25 bases left between them. Here the CDR3 DNA reads TGCGCCAGCAGCCTCAACCATCCGGCCCGGGGGCGCAGGAACACTGAAGCTTTCTTT. It encodes CASSLNHPARGRRNTEAFF.

CDR3 amino acids: CSFGRGFTGELFF. CDR3 DNA: TGCAGCTTCGGCAGGGGATTCACCGGGGAGCTGTTTTTT. This chain links TRBV29-1 with TRBJ2-2; D might be TRBD1 (6 bases). Trimming cost V 8 bases and J 4 bases, with 14 bases left between them. In germline, CDR1 is SQVTM, CDR2 ANQGSEA. This CDR3 comprises 13 residues.

The chain links TRBV29-1 to TRBJ2-1; 10 bases map to TRBD2. The germline V gene has CDR1 SQVTM and CDR2 ANQGSEA. V shed 7 bases, J shed 7 bases, and the junction held 4 bases outside the gene matches. The CDR3 consists of 12 residues. For the CDR3, the DNA is TGCAGCGCCTTAGCGGGGGGTAATGAGCAGTTCTTC. Translation gives CSALAGGNEQFF.

This chain uses TRBV2 with TRBJ2-3; D may be TRBD1 or TRBD2 (6 bases each). The CDR3 has 14 residues. The V and J ends lost 5 bases and 1 base respectively, with 10 bases between them. Germline assignment: CDR1 SNHLY and CDR2 FYNNEI. DNA for the CDR3: TGTGCCAGCAGTTACGGGGGCGGCACAGATACGCAGTATTTT. Encoded protein: CASSYGGGTDTQYF.

V gene TRBV6-5 combines with J gene TRBJ2-7; 8 positions agree with TRBD1. The germline CDR1 and CDR2 sequences are MNHEY and SVGAGI. J was trimmed by 3 bases and V by 6 bases; bases with no gene match: 7. The CDR3 is made up of 14 amino acids. The CDR3 loop reads CASSGTGLYYEQYF. CDR3 DNA: TGTGCCAGCAGCGGGACAGGACTTTACTACGAGCAGTACTTC.

This rearrangement joins TRBV9 to TRBJ1-1; possible D gene TRBD1, 6 bases. Germline-derived CDR1 and CDR2 are SGDLS and YYNGEE. This CDR3 has 14 amino acids. Trimming removed 4 bases from V and 2 bases from J, with 12 bases in between. In DNA form, the CDR3 reads TGTGCCAGCAGCTTGGGACAACGAAACACTGAAGCTTTCTTT. This gives the protein CASSLGQRNTEAFF. The full variable domain, in which reference TRBV9 and TRBJ1-1 provide the parts outside the CDR3, is DSGVTQTPKHLITATGQRVTLRCSPRSGDLSVYWYQQSLDQGLQFLIQYYNGEERAKGNILERFSAQQFPDLHSELNLSSLELGDSALYFCASSLGQRNTEAFFGQGTRLTVV.

The J gene is TRBJ1-4, the V gene TRBV2; unclear D gene. Trimming left V 4 bases short and J 0 bases short, with 18 bases between. CDR1 and CDR2 from the germline V gene are SNHLY and FYNNEI. CDR3 length: 18 residues. The CDR3 coding sequence is TGTGCCAGCAGTGCAAGATTCCTACGAGGGACAACTAATGAAAAACTGTTTTTT. Translated, it gives CASSARFLRGTTNEKLFF.

V usage is TRBV15 and J usage is TRBJ1-4; no clear D gene. The CDR3 runs to 15 residues. Between the trimmed V and J ends, which lost 3 bases and 0 bases, there was a span of 8 bases. From germline, CDR1 is LNHNV and CDR2 YYDKDF (reference sequence). The DNA of the CDR3 is TGTGCCACCAGCAGCCGGGCTGCAACTAATGAAAAACTGTTTTTT. Translating gives CATSSRAATNEKLFF.

This clone turned up a few times. The V and J genes are TRBV7-2 and TRBJ2-3; D may match TRBD1 or TRBD2 (5 bases each). Deletions cut 7 bases from V and 2 bases from J, with 19 bases between. Germline V gives CDR1 SGHTA, CDR2 FQGNSA. The CDR3 is made up of 16 amino acids. This CDR3 is CASTNTRDRYTDTQYF. The CDR3 coding sequence is TGTGCCAGCACCAACACCCGGGACCGATACACAGATACGCAGTATTTT.

The chain carries TRBV7-2 and TRBJ2-3; a weak D match, TRBD2 (6 bases). The CDR3 length is 17 residues. V was shortened by 1 base and J by 7 bases, with 21 bases between the two germline ends. CDR1 and CDR2 (germline): SGHTA, FQGNSA. The CDR3 loop reads CASSLVFGGWDLNTQYF. The CDR3 coding sequence is TGTGCCAGCAGCTTAGTGTTCGGGGGATGGGATCTAAATACGCAGTATTTT.

The chain uses TRBV7-2 and TRBJ2-7; the D is unclear. This CDR3 is 13 amino acids long. Looked up from germline, CDR1 is SGHTA and CDR2 is FQGNSA. V lost 9 bases to trimming and J lost 1 base, with 13 bases between them. In DNA, the CDR3 is TGTGCCAGTACGTTTGGGTTTTCCTACGAGCAGTACTTC. Translating gives CASTFGFSYEQYF.

The rearrangement links TRBV5-1 to TRBJ2-5; no definite D call. V lost 1 base to trimming and J lost 0 bases, with 10 bases between them. This CDR3 comprises 15 residues. The V gene's germline CDR1 is SGHRS and CDR2 YFSETQ. The CDR3 spells CASSLTRTYQETQYF. The CDR3 bases are TGCGCCAGCAGCTTGACCCGGACCTACCAAGAGACCCAGTACTTC.

V is TRBV20-1 and J is TRBJ1-2; D remains unclear. Germline CDR1 is DFQATT and CDR2 is SNEGSKA (reference sequence). The CDR3 covers 11 residues. Trimming pared 5 bases from V and 6 bases from J, leaving 10 bases between. CDR3 in DNA: TGCAGTGCTCGCGAGACAAATGGCTACACCTTC. Its protein is CSARETNGYTF.

Turning to this clone: A junction boundary mismatches the germline segment, possibly from a read error. The chain uses TRBV4-3 and TRBJ2-7; the D call may be TRBD1 or TRBD2 (6 bases each). The CDR3 loop spans 14 amino acids. CDR1 is LGHNA and CDR2 is YSLEER in the germline V gene. CDR3 nucleotides: TGCGCCAGCAGCCAAGATTTTCTAGGGGGGTCGAAAATCTTC. Translated, it gives CASSQDFLGGSKIF.

The CDR3 is CASSYTPGLAGATAEQFF. DNA for the CDR3: TGTGCCAGCAGCTACACCCCGGGACTAGCGGGGGCCACGGCTGAGCAGTTCTTC. The chain recombines TRBV7-2 with TRBJ2-1; TRBD2 matches at 14 bases. The CDR3 covers 18 residues. Germline V CDR1 and CDR2: SGHTA, FQGNSA. V gave up 4 bases and J gave up 9 bases; unmatched junction bases: 14.

In its sample, this clone was seen once. V usage is TRBV5-1 and J usage is TRBJ2-7; 9 bases line up with TRBD1. The CDR3 length is 14 residues. The junction had 6 bases not matched to a gene; V was cut back by 4 bases and J by 4 bases. The germline gives CDR1 SGHRS, CDR2 YFSETQ. CDR3 in DNA: TGCGCCAGCAGCGTCGGGACAGGGAAATACGAGCAGTACTTC. Translating it yields CASSVGTGKYEQYF.

The chain links TRBV29-1 to TRBJ2-3; 10 bases are shared with TRBD1. There are 13 residues in the CDR3. The germline V gene has CDR1 SQVTM and CDR2 ANQGSEA. V lost 8 bases, J lost 5 bases, and 7 bases stayed unmatched. The CDR3 region has the DNA TGCAGCCTTGGGACAGGGGTACGAGATACGCAGTATTTT. This codes for CSLGTGVRDTQYF.

This clone has more than one count but fewer than ten. The J gene is TRBJ2-1, the V gene TRBV14; 7 bases are a match to TRBD1. Losses at the gene ends were 2 bases for V and 5 bases for J; bases not matched to a gene: 3. Germline assignment: CDR1 SGHDN and CDR2 FVKESK. This CDR3 has 14 residues. CDR3 in DNA: TGTGCCAGCAGCCAACGGGACAGCCACAATGAGCAGTTCTTC. This encodes CASSQRDSHNEQFF.